The entry below describes one T cell receptor (beta chain). This entry is derived from a study of T cells in Graves' hyperthyroidism and ophthalmopathy. Using RNA transcripts as the source, TCR beta CDR3 regions were amplified. The primer set for the first-round RT-PCR of the TCR CDR3 was HTBI. MiXCR was run by TCRdb on the multiplex PCR reads, yielding one entry per CDR3 protein. This table holds roughly 130,000 distinct CDR3 sequences, approximately 24% found once. The CDR3 is 14 residues long. Looked up from germline, CDR1 is MNHNS and CDR2 is SASEGT. V was shortened by 6 bases and J by 0 bases, with 11 bases between the two germline ends.

The receptor was derived from a woman aged 45-59 years with Graves' hyperthyroidism that later progressed to Graves' ophthalmopathy. Sequenced: blood. V and J are TRBV6-1 and TRBJ1-2; D uncertain. The CDR3 region is CASSRGRSNYGYTF. CDR3 in DNA: TGTGCCAGCAGCCGCGGACGGTCTAACTATGGCTACACCTTC.